Each of the 27 T cell receptor beta chains below was sequenced from the same sample in a study of a mutant IDH1 vaccine in newly diagnosed glioma (dated by TCRdb to the early 2020s). The time point label, as the study defines it: baseline, week 1 (first vaccination visit). The treatment or condition label corresponds to: pre-vaccination baseline after standard-of-care therapy. The library was obtained by the immunoSEQ multiplex PCR assay. Imported from immuneACCESS, the table was reduced by TCRdb to in-frame sequences with V and J called. These copies leave out some clones; in studies compared against another copy, an unresolved V gene accounts for under half, and the cause of the remainder is not known. This sample has around 92,000 clones in its table, and 83% of those were observed once. The top ten clones comprise under 8% of the sample. Source: PBMCs, taken from a glioma patient treated with radiotherapy, temozolomide or both. The receptors were gathered from a woman in her forties or fifties with glioma.

The genes are TRBV29-1 and TRBJ1-1; D possibly corresponds to TRBD1 (5 bases). Germline V CDR1 and CDR2: SQVTM, ANQGSEA. This CDR3 spans 14 amino acids. Trimming removed 8 bases at V and 1 base at J, with 17 bases between. The CDR3 region is CSTLSWGGNTEAFF. In DNA, the CDR3 is TGCAGCACCCTCTCGTGGGGGGGGAACACTGAAGCTTTCTTT. The variable domain in full, with the rest retrieved from reference TRBV29-1 and TRBJ1-1, is SAVISQKPSRDICQRGTSLTIQCQVDSQVTMMFWYRQQPGQSLTLIATANQGSEATYESGFVIDKFPISRPNLTFSTLTVSNMSPEDSSIYLCSTLSWGGNTEAFFGQGTRLTVV.

The chain has TRBV30 and TRBJ2-1, with a possible D match to TRBD2 (6 bases). This CDR3 has 19 residues. Trimming took 4 bases from V and 0 from J, leaving 25 bases between them. CDR1 and CDR2 (germline): GTSNPN, SVGIG (reference sequence). CDR3 amino acids: CAWTTASDDQTRSYNEQFF. The CDR3 nucleotides are TGTGCCTGGACAACCGCTAGCGACGATCAAACCCGCTCCTACAATGAGCAGTTCTTC.

The J gene is TRBJ2-3, the V gene TRBV29-1; 7 bases align to TRBD1. The CDR3 runs to 15 residues. The ends lost 6 bases at V and 2 bases at J; junction bases unmatched: 11. The germline CDR1 and CDR2 sequences are SQVTM and ANQGSEA. In DNA form, the CDR3 reads TGCAGCGTCAGGGGTGCCGGGACAGACACAGATACGCAGTATTTT. It codes for CSVRGAGTDTDTQYF.

V and J are TRBV11-3 and TRBJ2-1; D might be TRBD1 or TRBD2, each matching 6 bases. Trimming pared 2 bases from V and 9 bases from J, leaving 11 bases between. The CDR3 extends over 13 amino acids. Germline V lookup: CDR1 SGHNT, CDR2 YENEEA. CDR3 in DNA: TGTGCCAGCAGCTTAAGACAGGAGGGTGAGCAGTTCTTC. It yields the protein CASSLRQEGEQFF.

V gene TRBV4-1 combines with J gene TRBJ1-1, with a possible D match to TRBD1 (6 bases). The germline V gene has CDR1 MGHRA and CDR2 YSYEKL. Trimming removed 4 bases at V and 7 bases at J, with 22 bases between. CDR3 length: 16 residues. The CDR3 nucleotides read TGCGCCAGCAGCCCGATCACTAAAGTGTTCAGGGGTGAAGCTTTCTTT. It codes for CASSPITKVFRGEAFF.

V and J are TRBV28 and TRBJ1-4, with 7 positions matching TRBD1. Germline V gene lookup returns CDR1 MDHEN and CDR2 SYDVKM. The junction had 11 bases not matched to a gene; V was cut back by 4 bases and J by 6 bases. The CDR3 has 16 amino acids. CDR3 nucleotides: TGTGCCAGCAGTTCCGGTACAGGGGTTTTGTATGAAAAACTGTTTTTT. Residues: CASSSGTGVLYEKLFF.

The J gene is TRBJ1-2, the V gene TRBV27, with D uncertain. The V end was cut by 2 bases, the J end by 8 bases, with 15 bases between. The CDR3 contains 14 residues. The germline CDR1 and CDR2 sequences are MNHEY and SMNVEV (reference sequence). The CDR3 DNA follows: TGTGCCAGCAGTTTAAATGCGGGTTCCAGCGGCTACACCTTC. Translated: CASSLNAGSSGYTF.

The V and J genes are TRBV4-1 and TRBJ1-4, with TRBD1 matching over 8 bases. This CDR3 contains 16 residues. Germline-derived CDR1 and CDR2 are MGHRA and YSYEKL. V was clipped by 0 bases and J by 6 bases; unmatched bases: 6. This CDR3 is CASSQEQGVVYEKLFF. CDR3 sequence (DNA): TGCGCCAGCAGCCAAGAACAGGGGGTTGTATATGAAAAACTGTTTTTT.

The V call is TRBV25-1, the J call TRBJ1-6, with D maybe TRBD1 (6 bases). V lost 6 bases, J lost 9 bases, and 18 bases lay in between. CDR1 is MGHDK, CDR2 SYGVNS, per germline. The CDR3 loop spans 15 amino acids. Written as DNA, the CDR3 is TGTGCCAGCAGGGGGGCAGGGGCTTGGGGTTCACCCCTCCACTTT. Translating gives CASRGAGAWGSPLHF.

V gene TRBV4-2 combines with J gene TRBJ1-2, with TRBD1 identical over 7 bases. Germline V lookup: CDR1 LGHNA, CDR2 YNFKEQ. The CDR3 consists of 18 residues. The V segment lost 1 base and the J segment 0 bases; nucleotides outside the gene matches: 11. The CDR3 is CASSQGDQDRRTNYGYTF. Here the CDR3 DNA reads TGTGCCAGCAGCCAAGGGGATCAGGACAGGAGAACTAACTATGGCTACACCTTC.

DNA of the CDR3: TGTGCCTGTGCGACTAGTTTAGCCTACGAGCAGTACTTC. It specifies CACATSLAYEQYF. The chain joins TRBV30 to TRBJ2-7; tentatively, D is TRBD2 (6 bases). Trimming left V 6 bases short and J 2 bases short, with 14 bases between. CDR1 and CDR2 (germline): GTSNPN, SVGIG (reference sequence). This CDR3 is built from 13 residues.

This chain uses TRBV15 with TRBJ1-5; perhaps TRBD1 as D (5 bases). Germline V gene sequence: CDR1 LNHNV, CDR2 YYDKDF (reference sequence). The ends were cut back, 0 bases at V and 2 bases at J, with 11 bases in the middle. The CDR3 has 16 residues. CDR3 sequence reads: CATSREGVYGNQPQHF. DNA of the CDR3: TGTGCCACCAGCAGAGAAGGGGTATATGGCAATCAGCCCCAGCATTTT.

The chain is built from TRBV27 and TRBJ1-1; perhaps TRBD1 as D (6 bases). The CDR3 has 14 residues. The V gene's germline CDR1 is MNHEY and CDR2 SMNVEV (reference sequence). Trimming removed 3 bases from V and 1 base from J, with 9 bases in between. The CDR3 loop reads CASSFDRTNTEAFF. The CDR3 DNA is TGTGCCAGCAGTTTCGACAGGACGAACACTGAAGCTTTCTTT.

The chain recombines TRBV5-4 with TRBJ2-4; TRBD2 is a possible D gene (6 bases). Germline values: CDR1 SGHNT, CDR2 YYREEE (reference sequence). V lost 2 bases to trimming and J lost 5 bases, with 8 bases between them. The CDR3 spans 13 residues. The CDR3 here is CASSFSSENIQYF. As DNA, the CDR3 is TGTGCCAGCAGCTTTTCTAGCGAAAACATTCAGTACTTC.

The CDR3 reads CASSYGDRGTGELFF. The CDR3 DNA follows: TGTGCCAGCAGTTACGGGGACAGGGGGACCGGGGAGCTGTTTTTT. The chain uses TRBV6-5 and TRBJ2-2; 11 bases align to TRBD1. Looked up from germline, CDR1 is MNHEY and CDR2 is SVGAGI. Trimming at V came to 2 bases and at J to 5 bases, leaving 1 base not matched to a gene. The CDR3 covers 15 residues.

The chain links TRBV15 to TRBJ1-4; D is possibly TRBD1 (6 bases). CDR1 LNHNV and CDR2 YYDKDF come from the germline V gene (reference sequence). The CDR3 sequence is 17 residues long. V lost 1 base, J lost 7 bases, and 19 bases lay in between. For the CDR3, the DNA is TGTGCCACCAGCAGAGCCGGGGGGGGCGTTAAGAGTGAAAAACTGTTTTTT. Residues: CATSRAGGGVKSEKLFF.

The chain links TRBV4-3 to TRBJ1-5, with D unclear. This CDR3 has 16 amino acids. Trimming removed 0 bases from V and 0 bases from J, with 9 bases in between. Looked up from germline, CDR1 is LGHNA and CDR2 is YSLEER. The CDR3 region has the DNA TGCGCCAGCAGCCAAGAAGGGCCGCATAGCAATCAGCCCCAGCATTTT. Its protein product is CASSQEGPHSNQPQHF.

This chain connects TRBV9 to TRBJ1-6, with a tentative D call TRBD1 (5 bases). The CDR3 covers 14 residues. Per the germline V gene, CDR1 is SGDLS and CDR2 is YYNGEE. Between the trimmed V and J ends, which lost 4 bases and 15 bases, there was a span of 20 bases. DNA for the CDR3: TGTGCCAGCAGCCCATTGGGGGACCTGCGTGACCTCCACTTT. Amino acids: CASSPLGDLRDLHF.

This chain uses TRBV15 with TRBJ2-6; the D is unclear. Germline V gene data show CDR1 as LNHNV and CDR2 as YYDKDF (reference sequence). There are 14 residues in the CDR3. V shed 3 bases and J shed 2 bases, with 5 bases lying between them. CDR3 nucleotides: TGTGCCACCAGCAGTGTGGCTGGGGCCAACGTCCTGACTTTC. Translation: CATSSVAGANVLTF.

This chain joins TRBV6-5 and TRBJ1-1; no clear D. CDR3 length: 14 residues. In germline, CDR1 is MNHEY, CDR2 SVGAGI. Trimming left V 0 bases short and J 1 base short, with 6 bases between. CDR3 in DNA: TGTGCCAGCAGTTACTCGTGGGGGAACACTGAAGCTTTCTTT. Protein: CASSYSWGNTEAFF.

The sample holds one count of this clone. This chain connects TRBV5-1 to TRBJ1-6, with 11 nucleotides matching TRBD1. V dropped 4 bases and J dropped 8; count of bases not matched to a gene: 2. The CDR3 runs 14 residues. Germline CDR1 reads SGHRS; CDR2 reads YFSETQ. The CDR3 loop is CASSGDRGDSPLHF. CDR3 sequence (DNA): TGCGCCAGCAGCGGGGACAGGGGGGATTCACCCCTCCACTTT.

The V call is TRBV18, the J call TRBJ2-5; either TRBD1 or TRBD2 may supply D (6 bases each). Germline V gene data show CDR1 as KGHSH and CDR2 as LQKENI. The CDR3 is made up of 12 amino acids. V shed 8 bases and J shed 3 bases, with 10 bases lying between them. CDR3 bases: TGTGCCAGCACGAGGGGGGAAGAGACCCAGTACTTC. Amino acids: CASTRGEETQYF.

The chain combines TRBV10-3 with TRBJ1-1; TRBD1 matches 9 bases. The germline V gene encodes CDR1 ENHRY and CDR2 SYGVKD. V lost 5 bases, J lost 3 bases, and 4 bases stayed unmatched. The CDR3 has 14 amino acids. The CDR3 DNA reads TGTGCCATCAGTTCACAGGGGGCAGACACTGAAGCTTTCTTT. Protein product: CAISSQGADTEAFF.

Concerning this clone itself: The germline gene is not matched at one end of the junction; a read error may be the cause. The J gene is TRBJ2-7, the V gene TRBV7-7, with 8 bases aligning to TRBD1. The CDR3 covers 14 residues. The V gene's germline CDR1 is SSHAT and CDR2 FNYEAQ (reference sequence). Written as DNA, the CDR3 is TGTGCTAGCAGCAGAGACAGGGGAAGCTACGAGCAGTACTTC. Its translation: CASSRDRGSYEQYF.

The chain couples TRBV30 to TRBJ1-1, with a possible D match to TRBD1 (5 bases). With 3 bases removed from V and 7 bases from J, the gap between germline ends came to 9 bases. Germline V gene sequence: CDR1 GTSNPN, CDR2 SVGIG (reference sequence). This CDR3 has 11 amino acids. CDR3 sequence: CAWSRDREAFF. The CDR3 DNA is TGTGCCTGGAGCCGGGACCGTGAAGCTTTCTTT.

The chain combines TRBV14 with TRBJ1-2; weak D call: TRBD1 (6 bases). Germline assignment: CDR1 SGHDN and CDR2 FVKESK. V was clipped by 0 bases and J by 8 bases, with 10 bases between them. The CDR3 runs 13 residues. Written as DNA, the CDR3 is TGTGCCAGCAGCCAAGAGCGGGGGCAAGGCTACACCTTC. It encodes CASSQERGQGYTF.

Remarks on this clone: One junction end disagrees with the germline gene, perhaps due to a read error. J is TRBJ2-1 and V is TRBV30; no firm D call. The CDR3 extends over 13 amino acids. Germline loops: CDR1 GTSNPN, CDR2 SVGIG (reference sequence). The CDR3 DNA reads TGTGCCTGGAGTTGCGACCCGAACGGCCCTTCGATCTTC. Protein product: CAWSCDPNGPSIF.